This T cell receptor (beta chain) was recorded in a study of blood T cells in healthy people across ages. With 4 bases removed from V and 9 bases from J, the gap between germline ends came to 17 bases. The CDR3 covers 14 residues. Germline CDR1 SGHVS, CDR2 FQNEAQ. Points from the study as a whole: Using unsorted PBMCs precluded a conclusive naive versus antigen-experienced comparison. Both naive CD4+ cell counts and diversity were greater in long-lived donors than in aged donors.

A minimum of 6.5 million PBMCs was isolated per sample. Alongside a J-beta primer mix, a sample-barcoded 5' primer served in a second PCR lasting roughly 7 to 11 cycles. Template switching added a 12-random-nucleotide identifier to every cDNA molecule. Each CDR3 protein gets one entry after TCRdb re-called the 5' RACE reads with MiXCR. The repertoire includes 780,000 or so distinct CDR3 sequences, roughly three fifths of them detected once, and about 26% sits in the top ten. A note on this clonotype: The antigen is undetermined.

The sequenced sample consisted of blood. V and J are TRBV7-8 and TRBJ2-3; no firm D call. The TCR was taken from a man aged 35 to 55 in good health. CDR3 DNA: TGTGCCAGCAGCTCAAAAACGCCGGTTTCCACGCAGTATTTT. This sequence encodes CASSSKTPVSTQYF.